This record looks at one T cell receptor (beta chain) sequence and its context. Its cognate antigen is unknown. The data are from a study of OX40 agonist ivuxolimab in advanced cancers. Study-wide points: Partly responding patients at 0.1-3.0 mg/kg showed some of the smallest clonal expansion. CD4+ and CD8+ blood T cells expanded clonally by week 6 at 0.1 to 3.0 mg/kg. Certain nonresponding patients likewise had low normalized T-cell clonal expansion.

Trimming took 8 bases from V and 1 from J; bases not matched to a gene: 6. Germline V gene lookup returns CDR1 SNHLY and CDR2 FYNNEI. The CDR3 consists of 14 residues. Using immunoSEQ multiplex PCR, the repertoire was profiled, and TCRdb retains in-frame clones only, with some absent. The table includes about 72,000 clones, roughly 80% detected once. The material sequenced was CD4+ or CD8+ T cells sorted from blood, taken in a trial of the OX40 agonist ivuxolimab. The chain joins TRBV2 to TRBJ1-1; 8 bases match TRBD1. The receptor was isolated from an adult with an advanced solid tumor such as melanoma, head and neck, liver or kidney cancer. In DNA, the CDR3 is TGTGCCAGCCAACCGGGACAGGAGAACACTGAAGCTTTCTTT. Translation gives CASQPGQENTEAFF.